The rows below give T cell receptor beta chains drawn from one sample of a study of blood T cell repertoires in COVID-19. Sequencing was performed with immunoSEQ multiplex PCR; in TCRdb, only in-frame clones are kept and a portion is missing. Here the sample spans 360,000 or so clones, around 90% being singletons. Sequenced material: peripheral blood. The receptor set was obtained from a man aged 18 to 30 with active or convalescent COVID-19. CDR3s include the opening cysteine and the closing phenylalanine or tryptophan. Fields, in order: CDR3 protein, V gene, J gene, CDR3 length.

CDR3: CASSQDPGGLYLNYGYTF
V: TRBV3-1/TRBV3-2
J: TRBJ1-2
length: 18

CDR3: CASSTRTSGAAYNEQFF
V: TRBV19
J: TRBJ2-1
length: 17

CDR3: CSVAPVEEQFF
V: TRBV29-1
J: TRBJ2-1
length: 11

CDR3: CASSYSPQGRNTIYF
V: TRBV6-5
J: TRBJ1-3
length: 15

CDR3: CASSPAPGQGTYGYTF
V: TRBV18
J: TRBJ1-2
length: 16

CDR3: CASSLGGGGYGYTF
V: TRBV7-9
J: TRBJ1-2
length: 14

CDR3: CAGGLGTSGNEQFF
V: TRBV2
J: TRBJ2-1
length: 14

CDR3: CASTPLGGSYEQYF
V: TRBV11-2
J: TRBJ2-7
length: 14

CDR3: CASSQGLIAGGPFSTDTQYF
V: TRBV4-3
J: TRBJ2-3
length: 20

CDR3: CASSGRGAYNEQFF
V: TRBV11-1
J: TRBJ2-1
length: 14

CDR3: CASRPGNTEAFF
V: TRBV12-3/TRBV12-4
J: TRBJ1-1
length: 12

CDR3: CASSPTGDGEQFF
V: TRBV18
J: TRBJ2-1
length: 13

CDR3: CASSQGGAGTGELFF
V: TRBV3-1/TRBV3-2
J: TRBJ2-2
length: 15

CDR3: CASSPLQGQSNTEAFF
V: TRBV18
J: TRBJ1-1
length: 16

CDR3: CASSPGTGPGYTF
V: TRBV12-3/TRBV12-4
J: TRBJ1-2
length: 13

CDR3: CASSQGQIYNSPLHF
V: TRBV3-1/TRBV3-2
J: TRBJ1-6
length: 15

CDR3: CASNGGTGISQPQHF
V: TRBV2
J: TRBJ1-5
length: 15

CDR3: CASNSLSGGYNEQFF
V: TRBV7-8
J: TRBJ2-1
length: 15

CDR3: CAISEGGQGNEKLFF
V: TRBV10-3
J: TRBJ1-4
length: 15

CDR3: CASGNAPGGSYGYTF
V: TRBV28
J: TRBJ1-2
length: 15

CDR3: CASSSPDRANYGYTF
V: TRBV11-1
J: TRBJ1-2
length: 15

CDR3: CASSLRGGPTPPHEQYF
V: TRBV6-2/TRBV6-3
J: TRBJ2-7
length: 17

CDR3: CASSPITNYGYTF
V: TRBV2
J: TRBJ1-2
length: 13

CDR3: CASSQGQGGLYTEAFF
V: TRBV14
J: TRBJ1-1
length: 16

CDR3: CASSTLTGGVLETQYF
V: TRBV19
J: TRBJ2-5
length: 16

CDR3: CASSESGLQEKLFF
V: TRBV2
J: TRBJ1-4
length: 14

CDR3: CASSSWAKANYGYTF
V: TRBV28
J: TRBJ1-2
length: 15

CDR3: CASSPGTRLETQYF
V: TRBV7-9
J: TRBJ2-5
length: 14

CDR3: CASSQDTGYGYTF
V: TRBV4-3
J: TRBJ1-2
length: 13

CDR3: CASSQERLAGGRNEQFF
V: TRBV3-1/TRBV3-2
J: TRBJ2-1
length: 17

CDR3: CASSPHGTSGGETYEQYF
V: TRBV21-1
J: TRBJ2-7
length: 18

CDR3: CASRYRGQSNEQFF
V: TRBV6-5
J: TRBJ2-1
length: 14

CDR3: CASSLVGSGSDTQYF
V: TRBV5-1
J: TRBJ2-3
length: 15

CDR3: CATSPGGAPMNTEAFF
V: TRBV24-1
J: TRBJ1-1
length: 16

CDR3: CASSLYDRGSYEQYF
V: TRBV7-2
J: TRBJ2-7
length: 15

CDR3: CASSAGTGGNYGYTF
V: TRBV28
J: TRBJ1-2
length: 15

CDR3: CAISESSWGQGRKAFF
V: TRBV10-3
J: TRBJ1-1
length: 16

CDR3: CAWTYGDSGYTF
V: TRBV30
J: TRBJ1-2
length: 12

CDR3: CASSSGGNQPQHF
V: TRBV7-2
J: TRBJ1-5
length: 13

CDR3: CASSPADRNQPQHF
V: TRBV18
J: TRBJ1-5
length: 14

CDR3: CAGRDAKINYGYTF
V: TRBV28
J: TRBJ1-2
length: 14

CDR3: CASSLQGKNIQYF
V: TRBV7-2
J: TRBJ2-4
length: 13

CDR3: CASSITGAFNYGYTF
V: TRBV19
J: TRBJ1-2
length: 15

CDR3: CASSVWASDAGELFF
V: TRBV9
J: TRBJ2-2
length: 15

CDR3: CASSAGGVLEQYF
V: TRBV5-6
J: TRBJ2-7
length: 13

CDR3: CATSDQKTGIEQFF
V: TRBV24-1
J: TRBJ2-1
length: 14

CDR3: CASSYRGLAQPQHF
V: TRBV3-1/TRBV3-2
J: TRBJ1-5
length: 14

CDR3: CAINQAGNQPQHF
V: TRBV10-3
J: TRBJ1-5
length: 13

CDR3: CASSPRDRVFSGNTIYF
V: TRBV13
J: TRBJ1-3
length: 17

CDR3: CASSLEAWSSYNSPLHF
V: TRBV7-2
J: TRBJ1-6
length: 17

CDR3: CATSDHATNEKLFF
V: TRBV24-1
J: TRBJ1-4
length: 14

CDR3: CASSHGDRVAYGYTF
V: TRBV3-1/TRBV3-2
J: TRBJ1-2
length: 15

CDR3: CASSQAGVVATNEKLFF
V: TRBV4-2
J: TRBJ1-4
length: 17

CDR3: CAWSVQGIGEQYF
V: TRBV30
J: TRBJ2-7
length: 13

CDR3: CSARGQGGNQPQHF
V: TRBV20-1
J: TRBJ1-5
length: 14

CDR3: CASSPSLRGNTIYF
V: TRBV28
J: TRBJ1-3
length: 14